This T cell receptor (beta chain) is from a study of blood T cell repertoires in COVID-19. Overall study context: Sites in the United States, Italy and Spain provided acute and convalescent COVID-19 samples.

J lost 1 base, V lost 4 bases, and 2 bases had no gene match. The CDR3 has 14 amino acids. Germline-derived CDR1 and CDR2 are SGHTA and FQGNSA. This table comes from immunoSEQ multiplex PCR, and its TCRdb copy is limited to in-frame clones, with some not included. The sample consists of fewer than 200,000 clones, approximately 92% of them appearing once. The origin of this receptor is a young man with COVID-19, enrolled during active disease. This rearrangement joins TRBV7-2 to TRBJ1-2; 8 bases map to TRBD1. Sample: peripheral blood. The CDR3 sequence is CASSWDRSNYGYTF. The CDR3 nucleotides read TGTGCCAGCAGCTGGGACAGGAGTAACTATGGCTACACCTTC.